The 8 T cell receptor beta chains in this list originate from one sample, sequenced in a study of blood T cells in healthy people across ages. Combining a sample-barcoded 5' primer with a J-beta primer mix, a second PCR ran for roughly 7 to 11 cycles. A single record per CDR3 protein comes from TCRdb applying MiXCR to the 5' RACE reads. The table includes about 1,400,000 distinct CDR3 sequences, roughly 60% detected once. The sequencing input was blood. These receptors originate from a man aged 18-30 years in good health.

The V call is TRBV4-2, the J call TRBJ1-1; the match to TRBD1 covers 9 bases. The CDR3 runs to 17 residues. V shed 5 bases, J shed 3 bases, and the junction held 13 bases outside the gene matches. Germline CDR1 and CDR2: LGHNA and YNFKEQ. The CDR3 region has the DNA TGTGCCAGCAGCGGTAAAGGACAGGGGAGATGGGACACTGAAGCTTTCTTT. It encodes CASSGKGQGRWDTEAFF.

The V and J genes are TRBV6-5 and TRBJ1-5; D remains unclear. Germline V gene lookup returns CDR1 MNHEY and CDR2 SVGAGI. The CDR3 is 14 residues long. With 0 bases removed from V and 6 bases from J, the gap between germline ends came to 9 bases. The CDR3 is CASSYSWGGQPQHF. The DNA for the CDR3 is TGTGCCAGCAGTTACTCATGGGGAGGTCAGCCCCAGCATTTT.

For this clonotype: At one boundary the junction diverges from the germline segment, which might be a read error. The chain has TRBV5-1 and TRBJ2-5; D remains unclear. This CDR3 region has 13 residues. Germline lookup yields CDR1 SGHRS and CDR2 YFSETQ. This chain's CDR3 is CPSSPTLAETQYF. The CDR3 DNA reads TGCCCCAGCAGCCCCACATTGGCGGAGACCCAGTACTTC.

In nucleotides, the CDR3 is TGTGCCAGCAGGACCGGGGATCACACTGAAGCTTTCTTT. Protein sequence: CASRTGDHTEAFF. The genes are TRBV7-6 and TRBJ1-1, with D hard to call. CDR1 and CDR2 (germline): SGHVS, FNYEAQ. This CDR3 comprises 13 residues. Trimming took 6 bases from V and 3 from J, leaving 11 bases between them.

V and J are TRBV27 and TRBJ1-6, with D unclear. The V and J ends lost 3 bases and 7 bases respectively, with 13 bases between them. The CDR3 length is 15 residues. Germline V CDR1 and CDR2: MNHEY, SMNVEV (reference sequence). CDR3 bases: TGTGCCAGCAGTTTTCGCGAGAACACGAATTCACCCCTCCACTTT. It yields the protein CASSFRENTNSPLHF.

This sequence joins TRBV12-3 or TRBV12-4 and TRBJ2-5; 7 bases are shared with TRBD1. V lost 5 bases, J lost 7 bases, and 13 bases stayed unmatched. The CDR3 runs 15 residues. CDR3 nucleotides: TGTGCCAGCAGTCCGGGACAGAGTGGGCCAGGGACCCAGTACTTC. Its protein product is CASSPGQSGPGTQYF.

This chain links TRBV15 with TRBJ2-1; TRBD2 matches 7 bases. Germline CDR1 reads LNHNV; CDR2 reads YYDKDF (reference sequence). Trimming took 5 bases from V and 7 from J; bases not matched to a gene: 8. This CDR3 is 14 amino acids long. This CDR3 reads CATSYRPSGNEQFF. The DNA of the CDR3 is TGTGCCACCAGCTACAGACCTAGCGGTAATGAGCAGTTCTTC.

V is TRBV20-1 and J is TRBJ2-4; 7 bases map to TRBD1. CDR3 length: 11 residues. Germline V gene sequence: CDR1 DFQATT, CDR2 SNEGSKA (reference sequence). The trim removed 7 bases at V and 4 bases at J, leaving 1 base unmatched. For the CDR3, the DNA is TGCAGTGGGGACAGAAAAAACATTCAGTACTTC. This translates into CSGDRKNIQYF.